This T cell receptor beta chain was recorded in a study of T cells in localized non-small cell lung cancer. There are 13 residues in the CDR3. The germline CDR1 and CDR2 sequences are MNHNS and SASEGT. V lost 6 bases and J lost 4, with 12 bases in between. Method: immunoSEQ multiplex PCR; TCRdb's copy keeps in-frame clones and lacks some. The sample holds roughly 40,000 clones, 65% to 90% seen once. Source: PBMCs, taken before any cancer treatment. The source is a man aged 40 to 70 with stage II lung adenocarcinoma. The chain couples TRBV6-1 to TRBJ1-1; D is undetermined. The CDR3 nucleotides read TGTGCCAGCAGCCGTCGTGAGGGCACTGAAGCTTTCTTT. Protein product: CASSRREGTEAFF.